Shown below are 32 T cell receptor beta chains from a single sample sequenced in a study of shared clonotypes between healthy human individuals (dated by TCRdb to 2018 to 2021). The protocol used for the library was the immunoSEQ multiplex PCR assay. TCRdb took over this immuneACCESS table, retaining in-frame rearrangements with V and J assigned. Such tables are incomplete; in checked studies, under half of the missing clones stem from an unresolved V gene, and the remainder is unexplained. This sample has about 2 million clones in its table, and over 85% of those were observed once. About 1.1% of the sample is taken by the ten largest. CD8 naive samples consisted of CD45RO-negative cells that were positively selected for CCR7, yielding a CD45RA+CCR7+ population without TemRA cells. Material for sequencing was naive CD8+ T cells sorted from blood. The cell subset or site label of this sample denotes: CD45RA+CCR7+. The origin of the receptors is a man between 18 and 29 years old in good health.

The chain recombines TRBV7-9 with TRBJ2-3, with 12 bases that match TRBD2. Germline CDR1 SEHNR, CDR2 FQNEAQ (reference sequence). After removal of 5 bases from V and 2 bases from J, the junction contained 11 bases not matched to a gene. CDR3 length: 18 amino acids. CDR3: CASSDGLAGLIFTDTQYF. The CDR3 DNA sequence: TGTGCCAGCAGCGATGGACTAGCGGGGCTTATCTTCACAGATACGCAGTATTTT.

The V call is TRBV11-2, the J call TRBJ2-7, with 11 positions matching TRBD2. CDR3 length equals 14 residues. Germline lookup yields CDR1 SGHAT and CDR2 FQNNGV. The junction had 2 bases not matched to a gene; V was cut back by 5 bases and J by 2 bases. CDR3 region: CASSISGRAYEQYF. The CDR3 nucleotides are TGTGCCAGCAGCATTAGCGGGAGGGCCTACGAGCAGTACTTC.

V and J are TRBV29-1 and TRBJ1-4, with D maybe TRBD1 (6 bases). V was clipped by 0 bases and J by 12 bases, with 11 bases between them. The CDR3 runs to 12 residues. The germline V gene has CDR1 SQVTM and CDR2 ANQGSEA. The CDR3 DNA follows: TGCAGCGTTGAAGACAACAGGGAGGAACTGTTTTTT. Translation: CSVEDNREELFF.

The rearrangement links TRBV28 to TRBJ2-7; D call uncertain. Germline V CDR1 and CDR2: MDHEN, SYDVKM. There are 12 residues in the CDR3. V was cut by 5 bases and J by 5 bases, with 10 bases left in between. The chain's CDR3 is CASSPSGHEQYF. The CDR3 DNA reads TGTGCCAGCAGTCCCTCCGGCCACGAGCAGTACTTC. Variable domain in full (rest from reference TRBV28 and TRBJ2-7): DVKVTQSSRYLVKRTGEKVFLECVQDMDHENMFWYRQDPGLGLRLIYFSYDVKMKEKGDIPEGYSVSREKKERFSLILESASTNQTSMYLCASSPSGHEQYFGPGTRLTVT.

The V gene is TRBV6-1, the J gene TRBJ2-5; D is possibly TRBD1 or TRBD2 (5 bases each). Trimming pared 3 bases from V and 5 bases from J, leaving 13 bases between. Germline values: CDR1 MNHNS, CDR2 SASEGT. The length of the CDR3 is 14 residues. The CDR3 nucleotides are TGTGCCAGCAGTGATTGGGACGCCTGGGAGACCCAGTACTTC. This translates into CASSDWDAWETQYF.

The chain employs TRBV4-1 and TRBJ2-3; 7 bases line up with TRBD2. This CDR3 spans 16 amino acids. Trimming cost V 1 base and J 5 bases; bases outside gene matches: 9. The germline V gene has CDR1 MGHRA and CDR2 YSYEKL. CDR3 sequence: CASSQGGRGGIDTQYF. Here the CDR3 DNA reads TGCGCCAGCAGCCAAGGTGGGAGGGGCGGGATAGATACGCAGTATTTT.

This clone occurred once. The chain employs TRBV13 and TRBJ2-7; D remains unclear. Trimming took 6 bases from V and 6 from J, leaving 15 bases between them. There are 13 residues in the CDR3. The germline CDR1 and CDR2 sequences are PRHDT and FYEKMQ (reference sequence). The chain's CDR3 is CASRLKIEREQYF. The CDR3 DNA reads TGTGCCAGCAGGTTAAAGATAGAACGCGAGCAGTACTTC.

This clone was recorded once. The rearrangement links TRBV9 to TRBJ2-7, with TRBD1 matching 8 bases. CDR3 length: 14 amino acids. Unmatched junction bases numbered 5, after V lost 4 bases and J lost 2 bases. The V gene's germline CDR1 is SGDLS and CDR2 YYNGEE. CDR3 in amino acids: CASSLLDRAYEQYF. As DNA, the CDR3 is TGTGCCAGCAGCCTACTGGACAGGGCCTACGAGCAGTACTTC.

This chain connects TRBV9 to TRBJ2-5, with D perhaps being TRBD1 or TRBD2 (5 bases each). This CDR3 spans 15 amino acids. Germline CDR1 and CDR2: SGDLS and YYNGEE. V was shortened by 2 bases and J by 0 bases, with 11 bases between the two germline ends. CDR3 bases: TGTGCCAGCAGCGTCGGGGCCTCGTACCAAGAGACCCAGTACTTC. Residues: CASSVGASYQETQYF.

V gene TRBV9 combines with J gene TRBJ2-3, with 11 bases that match TRBD2. The V gene's germline CDR1 is SGDLS and CDR2 YYNGEE. J lost 2 bases, V lost 2 bases, and 7 bases had no gene match. There are 17 residues in the CDR3. CDR3 DNA sequence: TGTGCCAGCAGCGTTGAACTAGCGGGGGCCCTCACAGATACGCAGTATTTT. Its protein product is CASSVELAGALTDTQYF.

The chain recombines TRBV5-4 with TRBJ2-7, with D possibly being TRBD1 or TRBD2 (5 bases each). Germline loops: CDR1 SGHNT, CDR2 YYREEE (reference sequence). V was cut by 7 bases and J by 0 bases, with 5 bases left in between. The CDR3 contains 11 residues. CDR3 protein: CASGTSYEQYF. The DNA for the CDR3 is TGTGCCAGCGGGACCTCCTACGAGCAGTACTTC.

The CDR3 coding sequence is TGTGCCAGCAGCCAAGACGAGCGGGGGGACACAGATACGCAGTATTTT. This gives the protein CASSQDERGDTDTQYF. The chain recombines TRBV4-2 with TRBJ2-3; TRBD2 matches at 9 bases. The CDR3 loop spans 16 amino acids. With V trimmed by 0 bases and J by 2 bases, 3 bases remained unmatched. Germline assignment: CDR1 LGHNA and CDR2 YNFKEQ.

This chain's CDR3 is CSVDPSSTDTQYF. The CDR3 nucleotides are TGCAGCGTTGATCCAAGTAGCACAGATACGCAGTATTTT. The chain combines TRBV29-1 with TRBJ2-3, with D hard to call. Germline CDR1 and CDR2: SQVTM and ANQGSEA. The CDR3 length is 13 residues. V lost 3 bases and J 0 bases, leaving 7 bases between the germline ends.

CDR3 sequence: CASSLGGGRGNEQFF. In DNA, the CDR3 is TGTGCCAGCAGCTTAGGAGGCGGGAGGGGCAATGAGCAGTTCTTC. V usage is TRBV13 and J usage is TRBJ2-1, with TRBD2 matching 9 bases. Germline V CDR1 and CDR2: PRHDT, FYEKMQ (reference sequence). V gave up 0 bases and J gave up 6 bases; unmatched junction bases: 3. The CDR3 length is 15 residues. Full variable domain (missing parts from reference TRBV13 and TRBJ2-1): AAGVIQSPRHLIKEKRETATLKCYPIPRHDTVYWYQQGPGQDPQFLISFYEKMQSDKGSIPDRFSAQQFSDYHSELNMSSLELGDSALYFCASSLGGGRGNEQFFGPGTRLTVL.

J is TRBJ1-4 and V is TRBV5-1, with 7 bases that match TRBD1. V gave up 0 bases and J gave up 12 bases; unmatched junction bases: 8. The germline CDR1 and CDR2 sequences are SGHRS and YFSETQ. The CDR3 is made up of 14 amino acids. The CDR3, as DNA: TGCGCCAGCAGCTTGGATGTAGGGGGCGGGGAACTGTTTTTT. Encoded protein: CASSLDVGGGELFF. Supplemented by reference TRBV5-1 and TRBJ1-4, the full variable domain reads KAGVTQTPRYLIKTRGQQVTLSCSPISGHRSVSWYQQTPGQGLQFLFEYFSETQRNKGNFPGRFSGRQFSNSRSEMNVSTLELGDSALYLCASSLDVGGGELFFGSGTQLSVL.

The chain couples TRBV4-1 to TRBJ1-2; D remains ambiguous. V was clipped by 1 base and J by 2 bases, with 11 bases between them. In germline, CDR1 is MGHRA, CDR2 YSYEKL. There are 15 residues in the CDR3. CDR3 in amino acids: CASSQARGLNYGYTF. As DNA, the CDR3 is TGCGCCAGCAGCCAAGCCCGGGGTTTGAACTATGGCTACACCTTC.

The rearrangement joins TRBV27 to TRBJ1-4; D remains unclear. V shed 4 bases and J shed 0 bases, with 12 bases lying between them. Per the germline V gene, CDR1 is MNHEY and CDR2 is SMNVEV (reference sequence). The CDR3 sequence is 16 residues long. CDR3 loop: CASSSGTFATNEKLFF. CDR3 nucleotide sequence: TGTGCCAGCAGTTCGGGAACTTTTGCAACTAATGAAAAACTGTTTTTT.

The chain employs TRBV13 and TRBJ2-7; perhaps D is TRBD1 or TRBD2 (5 bases each). Germline loops: CDR1 PRHDT, CDR2 FYEKMQ (reference sequence). Deletions cut 3 bases from V and 5 bases from J, with 17 bases between. The CDR3 contains 15 residues. Written as DNA, the CDR3 is TGTGCCAGCAGCTTTGAGAACAGGAGGAAAGACGAGCAGTACTTC. Encoded protein: CASSFENRRKDEQYF.

The chain employs TRBV6-5 and TRBJ1-2; D is perhaps TRBD1 (6 bases). CDR1 and CDR2 (germline): MNHEY, SVGAGI. With 2 bases removed from V and 4 bases from J, the gap between germline ends came to 11 bases. The CDR3 is 14 amino acids. CDR3 sequence reads: CASSYRGGSYGYTF. The CDR3 region has the DNA TGTGCCAGCAGTTACAGGGGGGGGAGCTATGGCTACACCTTC.

The chain uses TRBV4-1 and TRBJ2-7, with TRBD1 identical over 10 bases. Germline V gene sequence: CDR1 MGHRA, CDR2 YSYEKL. Trimming removed 4 bases from V and 4 bases from J; junction bases left unmatched: 7. This CDR3 spans 15 amino acids. CDR3 region: CASSLIGTGAYEQYF. The CDR3 region has the DNA TGCGCCAGCAGCCTTATCGGGACAGGGGCTTACGAGCAGTACTTC.

The DNA for the CDR3 is TGCGCCAGCAGCCAAGACAGGGGGCTTAGAGCTTTCTTT. Protein sequence: CASSQDRGLRAFF. V and J are TRBV4-3 and TRBJ1-1; TRBD1 agrees at 8 bases. V shed 0 bases and J 10 bases; nucleotides not matched to a gene: 4. CDR3 size: 13 residues. From germline, CDR1 is LGHNA and CDR2 YSLEER.

This clone was found a few times. The genes are TRBV9 and TRBJ2-2, with D hard to call. V was clipped by 3 bases and J by 3 bases, with 12 bases between them. Germline assignment: CDR1 SGDLS and CDR2 YYNGEE. This CDR3 spans 15 amino acids. CDR3 coding DNA: TGTGCCAGCAGCGCCCAAGACGGTGACACCGGGGAGCTGTTTTTT. Its protein is CASSAQDGDTGELFF.

The CDR3 DNA follows: TGTGCCAGCAGCTTGGGCGGCTCTCCGAACACCGGGGAGCTGTTTTTT. It specifies CASSLGGSPNTGELFF. The chain is built from TRBV5-6 and TRBJ2-2; D ambiguous. With 0 bases removed from V and 0 bases from J, the gap between germline ends came to 9 bases. The CDR3 covers 16 residues. Germline CDR1 reads SGHDT; CDR2 reads YYEEEE. Full variable domain (rest looked up from reference TRBV5-6 and TRBJ2-2): DAGVTQSPTHLIKTRGQQVTLRCSPKSGHDTVSWYQQALGQGPQFIFQYYEEEERQRGNFPDRFSGHQFPNYSSELNVNALLLGDSALYLCASSLGGSPNTGELFFGEGSRLTVL.

The chain links TRBV5-1 to TRBJ2-6; perhaps TRBD2 as D (6 bases). The CDR3 has 18 amino acids. Trimming removed 2 bases at V and 0 bases at J, with 15 bases between. Germline assignment: CDR1 SGHRS and CDR2 YFSETQ. The CDR3 protein is CASSFEGLITSGANVLTF. The CDR3 nucleotides are TGCGCCAGCAGCTTCGAGGGACTGATTACCTCTGGGGCCAACGTCCTGACTTTC.

The rearrangement links TRBV6-1 to TRBJ1-1; D is possibly TRBD1 (6 bases). Germline loops: CDR1 MNHNS, CDR2 SASEGT. This CDR3 has 14 amino acids. V was cut by 4 bases and J by 0 bases, with 9 bases left in between. Here the CDR3 DNA reads TGTGCCAGCAGTGGGGACAATGTGAACACTGAAGCTTTCTTT. Encoded protein: CASSGDNVNTEAFF.

The V and J genes are TRBV9 and TRBJ2-7, with D uncertain. With 0 bases removed from V and 1 base from J, the gap between germline ends came to 11 bases. The CDR3 is 15 residues long. From germline, CDR1 is SGDLS and CDR2 YYNGEE. CDR3 nucleotides: TGTGCCAGCAGCGTAGCTCCTAGTTTATCCTACGAGCAGTACTTC. Translation gives CASSVAPSLSYEQYF.

On this clone itself: Other DNA sequences in this specimen translate into the identical CDR3. The CDR3 protein is CSGSFLAEAFF. The DNA for the CDR3 is TGCAGTGGGTCTTTTCTCGCCGAAGCTTTCTTT. The gene calls are TRBV20-1 and TRBJ1-1; D unresolved. V was cut by 7 bases and J by 8 bases, with 14 bases left in between. This CDR3 region has 11 residues. Germline V gene data show CDR1 as DFQATT and CDR2 as SNEGSKA (reference sequence).

The chain combines TRBV10-1 with TRBJ1-5, with 8 bases that match TRBD1. V was clipped by 8 bases and J by 6 bases; unmatched bases: 6. The CDR3 has 13 residues. From germline, CDR1 is WNHNN and CDR2 SYGVQD (reference sequence). The DNA of the CDR3 is TGCGCCAGCCCAGGGGGCTCGGTTCAGCCCCAGCATTTT. Translation: CASPGGSVQPQHF.

V is TRBV4-1 and J is TRBJ2-7; D gene ambiguous. Germline V gene sequence: CDR1 MGHRA, CDR2 YSYEKL. This CDR3 is built from 13 residues. Trimming shortened V by 2 bases and J by 5 bases, and 10 bases separated the two germline ends. The DNA for the CDR3 is TGCGCCAGCAGCCAACGGATCACCAACGAGCAGTACTTC. Its translation is CASSQRITNEQYF.

This chain joins TRBV28 and TRBJ1-5, with D maybe TRBD1 (6 bases). The CDR3 sequence is 13 residues long. Germline V gives CDR1 MDHEN, CDR2 SYDVKM. Trimming shortened V by 11 bases and J by 6 bases, and 17 bases separated the two germline ends. This CDR3 is CAWGGGSFQPQHF. DNA of the CDR3: TGTGCCTGGGGCGGGGGCAGCTTTCAGCCCCAGCATTTT.

The CDR3 DNA is TGTGCCAGCAGTTTGCTAGCGGGGAAGGGGGCAGATACGCAGTATTTT. It codes for CASSLLAGKGADTQYF. The chain has TRBV27 and TRBJ2-3, with 9 positions matching TRBD2. V trimming: 3 bases; J trimming: 4 bases; junction bases outside the gene matches: 8. The germline V gene encodes CDR1 MNHEY and CDR2 SMNVEV (reference sequence). The CDR3 consists of 16 residues.

The genes are TRBV7-9 and TRBJ2-7, with D possibly matching TRBD1 (6 bases). The CDR3 contains 14 residues. Germline V gene data show CDR1 as SEHNR and CDR2 as FQNEAQ (reference sequence). V lost 11 bases to trimming and J lost 4 bases, with 21 bases between them. DNA of the CDR3: TGTGCCGTTGGGGCCCCAGGGGTAGAGTACGAGCAGTACTTC. Its protein is CAVGAPGVEYEQYF.